This T cell receptor (beta chain) was sequenced in a study of shared clonotypes between healthy human individuals. Study as a whole: Per-donor plates numbered three CD4 naive, three CD4 memory, two CD8 naive and one CD8 memory.

Splitting the CD4+ cells yielded a CD45RA+ naive subset and a CD45RA-negative memory subset. CDR1 and CDR2 (germline): LNHDA, SQIVND (reference sequence). After removal of 4 bases from V and 2 bases from J, the junction contained 1 base not matched to a gene. The CDR3 contains 13 residues. Deep was the level used in running the assay. This table comes from immunoSEQ multiplex PCR, and its TCRdb copy is limited to in-frame clones, with some not included. The sample shows about 1.5 million clones, 95% to 99% of them seen only once. Input material: naive CD4+ T cells sorted from blood. The sample's subset: CD45RA+ positively selected. The clonotype was recovered from a man aged 25-45 years in good health. The chain couples TRBV19 to TRBJ2-7, with 8 bases aligning to TRBD2. CDR3 DNA sequence: TGTGCCAGTAGTAGGGGACTAGCCTACGAGCAGTACTTC. This encodes CASSRGLAYEQYF. The full variable domain, its missing parts supplied by reference TRBV19 and TRBJ2-7, is DGGITQSPKYLFRKEGQNVTLSCEQNLNHDAMYWYRQDPGQGLRLIYYSQIVNDFQKGDIAEGYSVSREKKESFPLTVTSAQKNPTAFYLCASSRGLAYEQYFGPGTRLTVT.